A single TCR beta chain is shown here with its context. Its antigen is not known. The data derive from a study of CD8 T cells in Susac syndrome. Overall study results and limits: An acknowledgment was made by the study that its TCR sequencing and HLA analysis involved relatively few individuals.

Random hexamers were used to reverse transcribe the RNA input (roughly 0.5 to 1 ug). Each CDR3 protein is one row after TCRdb ran MiXCR on the immunoSEQ multiplex PCR reads. The sample yields 180,000 or so distinct CDR3 sequences, roughly 95% seen once. CDR1 and CDR2 from the germline V gene are LNHDA and SQIVND (reference sequence). The CDR3 totals 13 residues. Trimming left V 5 bases short and J 8 bases short, with 15 bases between. Sequences were obtained from CD4+ T cells from PBMCs. The V call is TRBV19, the J call TRBJ1-1; D might be TRBD1 (5 bases). This TCR was sampled from a human donor in good health. The CDR3 DNA is TGTGCCAGTAGTCAGGGTTCGCGTCAAGAAGCTTTCTTT. As protein: CASSQGSRQEAFF.